This TCR beta chain was identified in a study of cytomegalovirus exposure and HLA in healthy donors. Generated by immunoSEQ multiplex PCR, the TCRdb table keeps only in-frame clones and is missing some. The sample carries about 98,000 clones, about 95% recorded once. CDR3 length: 13 amino acids. Germline-derived CDR1 and CDR2 are SGHNT and YYREEE (reference sequence). V shed 7 bases, J shed 5 bases, and the junction held 8 bases outside the gene matches. The sequenced sample was PBMCs. V is TRBV5-4 and J is TRBJ1-2, with TRBD1 matching over 7 bases. The source of this sequence is a woman in her late teens or twenties in good health and CMV-seronegative. As DNA, the CDR3 is TGTGCCAGCTCCCGTGGCAGGGGGTATGGCTACACCTTC. As protein: CASSRGRGYGYTF.